The 17 T cell receptor beta chains listed next were all sequenced from one sample in a study of blood T cell repertoires in COVID-19. Measured with immunoSEQ multiplex PCR; TCRdb has only the in-frame clones, and not every one. The table shows over 200,000 clones, with about 90% occurring only once. Sequenced sample: peripheral blood. These receptors were collected from a man younger than 40 with acute or convalescent COVID-19.

In nucleotides, the CDR3 is TGTGCCAGCAGCCATAGTCTGGGGAGCGGGGATCCACCCACTCGGACCGGGGAGCTGTTTTTT. It translates to CASSHSLGSGDPPTRTGELFF. The rearrangement links TRBV3-1 (or the pseudogene TRBV3-2) to TRBJ2-2, with TRBD2 identical over 7 bases. Germline CDR1 and CDR2: LGHDT and YNNKEL (reference sequence). V gave up 3 bases and J gave up 5 bases; unmatched junction bases: 24. The CDR3 length is 21 residues.

The V and J genes are TRBV15 and TRBJ2-3; D is uncertain. Germline V gene data show CDR1 as LNHNV and CDR2 as YYDKDF (reference sequence). The CDR3 consists of 15 residues. Trimming cost V 4 bases and J 2 bases, with 13 bases left between them. The CDR3 DNA reads TGTGCCACCAGCAAAAACCGGGTCCTCACAGATACGCAGTATTTT. Its translation is CATSKNRVLTDTQYF.

This rearrangement joins TRBV7-9 to TRBJ1-4; D not resolved. The length of the CDR3 is 12 residues. Germline-derived CDR1 and CDR2 are SEHNR and FQNEAQ (reference sequence). Trimming removed 3 bases from V and 8 bases from J, with 7 bases in between. In DNA form, the CDR3 reads TGTGCCAGCAGCTTGAAAGAGGAAAAACTGTTTTTT. It is translated as CASSLKEEKLFF.

The rearrangement links TRBV14 to TRBJ1-1; D is possibly TRBD1 (5 bases). Deletions cut 3 bases from V and 5 bases from J, with 10 bases between. This CDR3 has 13 amino acids. CDR1 is SGHDN, CDR2 FVKESK, per germline. The CDR3 DNA reads as TGTGCCAGCAGCCAGGGGACTCGAACTGAAGCTTTCTTT. Its protein is CASSQGTRTEAFF.

The J gene is TRBJ2-3, the V gene TRBV18; 7 bases are shared with TRBD1. This CDR3 is built from 17 residues. CDR1 is KGHSH and CDR2 is LQKENI in the germline V gene. The J segment lost 3 bases and the V segment lost 4 bases, leaving 13 bases of the junction unmatched. The DNA of the CDR3 is TGTGCCAGCTCACTTTTCTCCCGGGACAGTACTACAGATACGCAGTATTTT. Protein sequence: CASSLFSRDSTTDTQYF.

The chain uses TRBV25-1 and TRBJ2-1, with 7 nucleotides matching TRBD2. The CDR3 has 14 residues. Germline V gene lookup returns CDR1 MGHDK and CDR2 SYGVNS. J was trimmed by 3 bases and V by 6 bases; bases with no gene match: 5. The CDR3 DNA reads as TGTGCCAGCAGGCCGGGACTAAGCTACAATGAGCAGTTCTTC. Translation: CASRPGLSYNEQFF.

The gene calls are TRBV6-5 and TRBJ1-6, with D perhaps TRBD1 (6 bases). CDR1 and CDR2 (germline): MNHEY, SVGAGI. V lost 0 bases and J lost 11, with 17 bases in between. CDR3 size: 16 residues. This CDR3 is CASSYSRGGRRPPLHF. As DNA, the CDR3 is TGTGCCAGCAGTTACTCGCGGGGGGGCAGGAGGCCACCCCTCCACTTT.

The chain links TRBV5-1 to TRBJ2-7; D is possibly TRBD1 (6 bases). CDR1 and CDR2 from the germline V gene are SGHRS and YFSETQ. V lost 4 bases and J lost 4, with 12 bases in between. CDR3 length: 13 residues. The CDR3 DNA sequence: TGCGCCAGCAGCCCAAGTACAGGGTACGAGCAGTACTTC. Translated, it gives CASSPSTGYEQYF.

The J gene is TRBJ2-1, the V gene TRBV7-6, with 11 bases lining up with TRBD2. J was trimmed by 5 bases and V by 2 bases; bases with no gene match: 8. The CDR3 covers 17 residues. Germline CDR1 SGHVS, CDR2 FNYEAQ. The CDR3 here is CASSLLAGGWGNNEQFF. CDR3 nucleotides: TGTGCCAGCAGCTTACTAGCGGGGGGTTGGGGAAACAATGAGCAGTTCTTC.

CDR3 coding DNA: TGCGCCAGCAGTTTCGGAACAGGGGGCTGGAACACCGGGGAGCTGTTTTTT. It yields the protein CASSFGTGGWNTGELFF. This chain joins TRBV5-1 and TRBJ2-2, with TRBD1 identical over 9 bases. This CDR3 is built from 17 residues. Looked up from germline, CDR1 is SGHRS and CDR2 is YFSETQ. V was clipped by 5 bases and J by 1 base; unmatched bases: 9. The variable domain in full, completed from reference TRBV5-1 and TRBJ2-2, reads KAGVTQTPRYLIKTRGQQVTLSCSPISGHRSVSWYQQTPGQGLQFLFEYFSETQRNKGNFPGRFSGRQFSNSRSEMNVSTLELGDSALYLCASSFGTGGWNTGELFFGEGSRLTVL.

This clone was seen a single time. This chain links TRBV28 with TRBJ1-5; 7 bases map to TRBD1. V trimming: 5 bases; J trimming: 2 bases; junction bases outside the gene matches: 12. The CDR3 has 17 residues. The germline CDR1 and CDR2 sequences are MDHEN and SYDVKM. DNA of the CDR3: TGTGCCAGCAGTGCCAGGGGGATTCGGATGGGCAATCAGCCCCAGCATTTT. Translation: CASSARGIRMGNQPQHF. Based on the CDR3 plus reference TRBV28 and TRBJ1-5, the full variable domain is DVKVTQSSRYLVKRTGEKVFLECVQDMDHENMFWYRQDPGLGLRLIYFSYDVKMKEKGDIPEGYSVSREKKERFSLILESASTNQTSMYLCASSARGIRMGNQPQHFGDGTRLSIL.

V and J are TRBV27 and TRBJ2-3; 10 nucleotides align to TRBD2. Looked up from germline, CDR1 is MNHEY and CDR2 is SMNVEV (reference sequence). The CDR3 is 16 residues long. Trimming cost V 5 bases and J 4 bases; bases outside gene matches: 9. CDR3: CASSDSGGPGADTQYF. The CDR3 DNA sequence: TGTGCCAGCAGTGATAGCGGGGGGCCAGGCGCAGATACGCAGTATTTT.

CDR3 loop: CASSPPGVADEKLFF. CDR3 DNA: TGTGCCAGCAGTCCTCCCGGGGTCGCCGATGAAAAACTGTTTTTT. This chain connects TRBV7-9 to TRBJ1-4; the D is unclear. Germline V gives CDR1 SEHNR, CDR2 FQNEAQ (reference sequence). V was pared by 6 bases and J by 6 bases, with 17 bases between. The CDR3 sequence is 15 residues long.

The chain has TRBV5-1 and TRBJ2-7; TRBD1 aligns across 9 bases. Per the germline V gene, CDR1 is SGHRS and CDR2 is YFSETQ. The length of the CDR3 is 14 residues. Trimming at V came to 4 bases and at J to 2 bases, leaving 4 bases not matched to a gene. The CDR3 loop reads CASSVTGGTYEQYF. In DNA form, the CDR3 reads TGCGCCAGCAGCGTGACAGGGGGTACCTACGAGCAGTACTTC.

The table lists this clone with a count of one. The chain is built from TRBV9 and TRBJ2-7, with D possibly being TRBD1 (6 bases). The V and J ends lost 0 bases and 3 bases respectively, with 13 bases between them. The CDR3 sequence is 15 residues long. The germline V gene has CDR1 SGDLS and CDR2 YYNGEE. CDR3 protein: CASSVAPGDFYEQYF. CDR3 sequence (DNA): TGTGCCAGCAGCGTAGCGCCAGGGGATTTCTACGAGCAGTACTTC. The whole variable domain, filled in from reference TRBV9 and TRBJ2-7, reads DSGVTQTPKHLITATGQRVTLRCSPRSGDLSVYWYQQSLDQGLQFLIQYYNGEERAKGNILERFSAQQFPDLHSELNLSSLELGDSALYFCASSVAPGDFYEQYFGPGTRLTVT.

The V gene is TRBV11-2, the J gene TRBJ2-5; D gene ambiguous. The CDR3 extends over 12 amino acids. With 3 bases removed from V and 9 bases from J, the gap between germline ends came to 11 bases. The V gene's germline CDR1 is SGHAT and CDR2 FQNNGV. The CDR3 DNA reads TGTGCCAGCAGCTTTCTCAAGCGTTCCCAGTACTTC. Residues: CASSFLKRSQYF. Based on the CDR3 plus reference TRBV11-2 and TRBJ2-5, the full variable domain is EAGVAQSPRYKIIEKRQSVAFWCNPISGHATLYWYQQILGQGPKLLIQFQNNGVVDDSQLPKDRFSAERLKGVDSTLKIQPAKLEDSAVYLCASSFLKRSQYFGPGTRLLVL.

The chain has TRBV28 and TRBJ1-5; no reliable D call. Germline lookup yields CDR1 MDHEN and CDR2 SYDVKM. The CDR3 consists of 14 residues. V was shortened by 0 bases and J by 4 bases, with 7 bases between the two germline ends. CDR3 DNA: TGTGCCAGCAGTTTATGGGCAGGAAATCAGCCCCAGCATTTT. Amino acids: CASSLWAGNQPQHF.